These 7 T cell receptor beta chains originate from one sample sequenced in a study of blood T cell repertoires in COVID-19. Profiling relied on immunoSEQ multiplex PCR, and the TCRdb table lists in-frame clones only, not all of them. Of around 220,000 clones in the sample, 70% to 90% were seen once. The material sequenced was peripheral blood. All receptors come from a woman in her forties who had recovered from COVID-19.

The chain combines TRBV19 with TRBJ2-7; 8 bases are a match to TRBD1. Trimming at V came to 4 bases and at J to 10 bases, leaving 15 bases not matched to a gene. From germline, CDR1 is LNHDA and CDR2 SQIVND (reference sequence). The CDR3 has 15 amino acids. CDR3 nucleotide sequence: TGTGCCAGTAGTACCCACGGGGGACAGGAAAGGGGCCAGTACTTC. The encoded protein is CASSTHGGQERGQYF.

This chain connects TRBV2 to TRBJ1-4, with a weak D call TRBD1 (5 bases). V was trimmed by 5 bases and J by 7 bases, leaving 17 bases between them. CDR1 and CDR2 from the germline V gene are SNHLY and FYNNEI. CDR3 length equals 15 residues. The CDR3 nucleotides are TGTGCCAGCAGTTCCTCAGGGAAGTGGGGTGAAAAACTGTTTTTT. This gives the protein CASSSSGKWGEKLFF.

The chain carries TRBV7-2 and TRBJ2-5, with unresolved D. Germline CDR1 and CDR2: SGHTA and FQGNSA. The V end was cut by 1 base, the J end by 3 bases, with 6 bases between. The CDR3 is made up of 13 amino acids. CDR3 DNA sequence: TGTGCCAGCAGCTTAGGCAGGAAAGAGACCCAGTACTTC. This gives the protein CASSLGRKETQYF.

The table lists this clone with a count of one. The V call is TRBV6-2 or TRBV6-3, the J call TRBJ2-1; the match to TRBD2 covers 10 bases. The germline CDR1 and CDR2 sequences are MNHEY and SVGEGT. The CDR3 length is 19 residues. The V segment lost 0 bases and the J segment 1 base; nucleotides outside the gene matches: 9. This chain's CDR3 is CASSYSRASGSGSYNEQFF. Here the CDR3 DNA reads TGTGCCAGCAGTTACTCGAGAGCTAGCGGGAGTGGGTCCTACAATGAGCAGTTCTTC.

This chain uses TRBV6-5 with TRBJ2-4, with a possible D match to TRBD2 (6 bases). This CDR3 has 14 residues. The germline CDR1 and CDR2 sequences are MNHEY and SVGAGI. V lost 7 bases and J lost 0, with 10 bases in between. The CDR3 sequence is CASTKGLAKNIQYF. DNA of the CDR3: TGTGCCAGCACCAAGGGACTAGCCAAAAACATTCAGTACTTC.

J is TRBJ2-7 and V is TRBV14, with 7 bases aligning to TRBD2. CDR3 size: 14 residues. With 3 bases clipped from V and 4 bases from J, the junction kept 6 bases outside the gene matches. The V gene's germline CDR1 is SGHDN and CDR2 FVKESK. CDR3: CASSQPGRLYEQYF. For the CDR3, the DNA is TGTGCCAGCAGCCAGCCCGGGAGGCTGTACGAGCAGTACTTC.

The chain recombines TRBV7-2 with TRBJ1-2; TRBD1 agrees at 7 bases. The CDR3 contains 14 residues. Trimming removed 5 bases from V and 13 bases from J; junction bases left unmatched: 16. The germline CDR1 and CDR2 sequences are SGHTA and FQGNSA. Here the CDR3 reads CASSQHDRALSITF. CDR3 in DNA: TGTGCCAGCAGCCAGCACGACAGGGCCTTATCAATCACCTTC.